The 7 T cell receptor beta chains reported below all come from one sample, sequenced in a study of a mutant IDH1 vaccine in newly diagnosed glioma (dated by TCRdb to 2020 to 2023). Receptor amplification or capture employed the immunoSEQ multiplex PCR assay. The table was pulled from immuneACCESS by TCRdb, which kept in-frame rearrangements only. Such tables lose some clones; where checked, under half of the loss comes from unresolved V genes, and the rest has no known cause. The sample records tens of thousands of clones, about 73% of which are singletons. The top ten clonotypes cover over 20% of the sample. Sample time point, as interpreted from the label and publication: week 11, during vaccination. Each vaccine dose was 300 ug of a 20-mer mutant IDH1 peptide in Montanide, given subcutaneously with topical imiquimod. Their recognized antigens are unknown. Here the sequenced sample was PBMCs, taken from a glioma patient whose treatment included an IDH1 peptide vaccine. The receptors come from a man aged 25 to 45 with glioma.

The rearrangement links TRBV30 to TRBJ2-1; tentative D call: TRBD1 (7 bases). The CDR3 sequence is 15 residues long. Germline CDR1 and CDR2: GTSNPN and SVGIG (reference sequence). Trimming removed 0 bases at V and 11 bases at J, with 20 bases between. The CDR3 sequence: CAWSVPGGGLLKQFF. Written as DNA, the CDR3 is TGTGCCTGGAGTGTACCAGGGGGAGGCCTACTCAAGCAGTTCTTC.

This chain uses TRBV5-1 with TRBJ2-6; the match to TRBD1 covers 7 bases. The trim removed 4 bases at V and 0 bases at J, leaving 4 bases unmatched. This CDR3 has 16 residues. Germline V gene lookup returns CDR1 SGHRS and CDR2 YFSETQ. CDR3 residues: CASSPGQSSGANVLTF. The CDR3 nucleotides are TGCGCCAGCAGCCCGGGACAGAGCTCTGGGGCCAACGTCCTGACTTTC.

The chain couples TRBV2 to TRBJ1-1; no firm D call. Germline CDR1 SNHLY, CDR2 FYNNEI. V lost 7 bases and J lost 1, with 13 bases in between. CDR3 length: 14 residues. CDR3 DNA: TGTGCCAGCACCTCTTCGGGAGAGAACACTGAAGCTTTCTTT. This encodes CASTSSGENTEAFF.

V and J are TRBV19 and TRBJ2-7; 7 bases agree with TRBD1. The CDR3 has 14 amino acids. Germline V gives CDR1 LNHDA, CDR2 SQIVND (reference sequence). The J segment lost 2 bases and the V segment lost 6 bases, leaving 7 bases of the junction unmatched. This chain's CDR3 is CASSRGGQPYEQYF. CDR3 coding DNA: TGTGCCAGTAGCAGAGGGGGACAGCCCTACGAGCAGTACTTC.

The V call is TRBV30, the J call TRBJ1-2, with D hard to call. This CDR3 has 13 residues. Looked up from germline, CDR1 is GTSNPN and CDR2 is SVGIG (reference sequence). V was pared by 1 base and J by 6 bases, with 12 bases between. Written as DNA, the CDR3 is TGTGCCTGGAGTGAGGGCAGAAAGCATGGCTACACCTTC. Amino acid sequence: CAWSEGRKHGYTF.

This chain connects TRBV29-1 to TRBJ1-4; D is unresolved. Germline V CDR1 and CDR2: SQVTM, ANQGSEA. Trimming pared 5 bases from V and 8 bases from J, leaving 15 bases between. This CDR3 comprises 13 residues. The CDR3 loop reads CSVREAPEEKLFF. The DNA of the CDR3 is TGCAGCGTTCGCGAGGCGCCTGAAGAAAAACTGTTTTTT.

This chain uses TRBV6-5 with TRBJ1-1, with D possibly being TRBD1 (5 bases). Trimming removed 2 bases from V and 4 bases from J, with 11 bases in between. The CDR3 runs to 14 residues. CDR1 and CDR2 from the germline V gene are MNHEY and SVGAGI. Here the CDR3 DNA reads TGTGCCAGCAGTTACAGACCTAGGGGCACTGAAGCTTTCTTT. As protein: CASSYRPRGTEAFF.